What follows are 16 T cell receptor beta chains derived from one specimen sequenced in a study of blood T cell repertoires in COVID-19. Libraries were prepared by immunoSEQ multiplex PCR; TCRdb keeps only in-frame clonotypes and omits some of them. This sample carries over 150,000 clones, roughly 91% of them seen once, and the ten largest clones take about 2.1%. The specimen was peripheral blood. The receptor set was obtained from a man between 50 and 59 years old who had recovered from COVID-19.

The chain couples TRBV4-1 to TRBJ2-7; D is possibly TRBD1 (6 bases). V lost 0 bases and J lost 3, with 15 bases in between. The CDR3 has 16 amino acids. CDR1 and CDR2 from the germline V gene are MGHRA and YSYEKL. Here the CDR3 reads CASSQDSEQGLYEQYF. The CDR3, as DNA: TGCGCCAGCAGCCAAGATTCGGAACAGGGTCTCTACGAGCAGTACTTC.

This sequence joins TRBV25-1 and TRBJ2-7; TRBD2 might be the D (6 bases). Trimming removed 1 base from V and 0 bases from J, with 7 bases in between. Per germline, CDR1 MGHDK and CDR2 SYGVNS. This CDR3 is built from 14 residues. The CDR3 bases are TGTGCCAGCAGTGAATCCGGGGGCTCCTACGAGCAGTACTTC. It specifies CASSESGGSYEQYF.

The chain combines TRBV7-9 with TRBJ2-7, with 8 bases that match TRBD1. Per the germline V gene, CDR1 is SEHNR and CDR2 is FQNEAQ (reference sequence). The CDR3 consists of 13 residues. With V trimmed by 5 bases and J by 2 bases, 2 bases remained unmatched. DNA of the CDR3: TGTGCCAGCAGCAACAGGGGGGCCTACGAGCAGTACTTC. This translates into CASSNRGAYEQYF.

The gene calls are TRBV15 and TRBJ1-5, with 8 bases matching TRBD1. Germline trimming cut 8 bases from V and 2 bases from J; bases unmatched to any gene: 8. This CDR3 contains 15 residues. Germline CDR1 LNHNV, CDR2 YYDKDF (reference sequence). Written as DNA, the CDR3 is TGTGCCACCGGGACAGGCGATAATGGCAATCAGCCCCAGCATTTT. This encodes CATGTGDNGNQPQHF.

The CDR3 sequence is CASSPTRQGVTDTQYF. The CDR3 DNA reads TGTGCCAGCTCACCTACGCGACAGGGAGTCACAGATACGCAGTATTTT. This chain uses TRBV18 with TRBJ2-3; TRBD1 matches at 7 bases. Germline values: CDR1 KGHSH, CDR2 LQKENI. The V segment lost 3 bases and the J segment 2 bases; nucleotides outside the gene matches: 8. The CDR3 runs 16 residues.

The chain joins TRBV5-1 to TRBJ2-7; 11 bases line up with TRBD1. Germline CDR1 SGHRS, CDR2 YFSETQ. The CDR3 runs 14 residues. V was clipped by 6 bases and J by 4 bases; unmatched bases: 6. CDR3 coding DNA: TGCGCCAGCACCGAGGGACAGGGGGGTTACGAGCAGTACTTC. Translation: CASTEGQGGYEQYF. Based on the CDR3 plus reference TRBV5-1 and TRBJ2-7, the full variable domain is KAGVTQTPRYLIKTRGQQVTLSCSPISGHRSVSWYQQTPGQGLQFLFEYFSETQRNKGNFPGRFSGRQFSNSRSEMNVSTLELGDSALYLCASTEGQGGYEQYFGPGTRLTVT.

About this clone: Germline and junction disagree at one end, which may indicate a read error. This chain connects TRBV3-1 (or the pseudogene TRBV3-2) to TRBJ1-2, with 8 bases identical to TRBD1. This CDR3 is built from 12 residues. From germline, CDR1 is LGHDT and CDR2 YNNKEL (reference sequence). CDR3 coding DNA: TGTGCCAGCAGCCAAGAGGGACAGGAATCGTACTTC. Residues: CASSQEGQESYF.

The CDR3 nucleotides read TGTGCCAGCAGCCCTCGACAGGAGGATCTCTACGAGCAGTACTTC. It translates to CASSPRQEDLYEQYF. The V gene is TRBV9, the J gene TRBJ2-7; TRBD1 is a possible D gene (6 bases). Germline CDR1 and CDR2: SGDLS and YYNGEE. This CDR3 contains 15 residues. V was clipped by 4 bases and J by 3 bases, with 17 bases between them.

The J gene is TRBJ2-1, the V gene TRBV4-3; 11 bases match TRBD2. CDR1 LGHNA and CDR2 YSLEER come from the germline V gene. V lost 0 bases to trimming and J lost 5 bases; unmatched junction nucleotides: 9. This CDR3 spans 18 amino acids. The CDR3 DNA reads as TGCGCCAGCAGCCAAGATCCAAAGGGACTAGCGGACAACAATGAGCAGTTCTTC. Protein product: CASSQDPKGLADNNEQFF.

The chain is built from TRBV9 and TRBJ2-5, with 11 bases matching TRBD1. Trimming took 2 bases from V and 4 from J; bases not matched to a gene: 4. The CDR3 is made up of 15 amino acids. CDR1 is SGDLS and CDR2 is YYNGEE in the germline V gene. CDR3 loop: CASSVRTGGGETQYF. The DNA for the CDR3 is TGTGCCAGCAGCGTCCGGACAGGGGGCGGAGAGACCCAGTACTTC.

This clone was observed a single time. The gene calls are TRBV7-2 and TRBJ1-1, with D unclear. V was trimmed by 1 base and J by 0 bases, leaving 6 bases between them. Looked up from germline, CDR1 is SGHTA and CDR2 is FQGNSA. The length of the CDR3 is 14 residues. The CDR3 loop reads CASSLVSLNTEAFF. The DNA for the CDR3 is TGTGCCAGCAGCTTAGTCTCTTTGAACACTGAAGCTTTCTTT.

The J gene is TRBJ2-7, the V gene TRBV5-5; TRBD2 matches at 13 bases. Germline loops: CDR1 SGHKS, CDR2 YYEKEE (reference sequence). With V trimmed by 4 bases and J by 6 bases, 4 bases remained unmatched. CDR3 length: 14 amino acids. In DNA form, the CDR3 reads TGTGCCAGCAGCCCCGGACTAGCGGGAGCCGAGCAGTACTTC. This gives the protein CASSPGLAGAEQYF.

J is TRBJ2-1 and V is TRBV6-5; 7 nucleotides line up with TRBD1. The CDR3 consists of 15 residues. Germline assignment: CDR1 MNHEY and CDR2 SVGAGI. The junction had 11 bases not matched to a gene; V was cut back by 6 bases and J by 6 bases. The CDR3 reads CASSTDRVSVNEQFF. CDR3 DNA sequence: TGTGCCAGCAGCACTGACAGGGTTAGCGTCAATGAGCAGTTCTTC.

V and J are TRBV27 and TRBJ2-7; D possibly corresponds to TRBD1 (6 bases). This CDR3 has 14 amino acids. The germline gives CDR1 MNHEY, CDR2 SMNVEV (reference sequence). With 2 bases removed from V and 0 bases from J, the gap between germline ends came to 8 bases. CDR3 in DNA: TGTGCCAGCAGTTTAAGGGACACCTCCTACGAGCAGTACTTC. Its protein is CASSLRDTSYEQYF.

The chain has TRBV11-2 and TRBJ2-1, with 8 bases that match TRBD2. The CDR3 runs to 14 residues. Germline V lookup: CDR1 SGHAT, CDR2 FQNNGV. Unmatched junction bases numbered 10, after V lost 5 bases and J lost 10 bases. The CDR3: CASSQTGGAREQFF. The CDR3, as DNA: TGTGCCAGCAGCCAAACGGGGGGGGCGCGGGAGCAGTTCTTC.

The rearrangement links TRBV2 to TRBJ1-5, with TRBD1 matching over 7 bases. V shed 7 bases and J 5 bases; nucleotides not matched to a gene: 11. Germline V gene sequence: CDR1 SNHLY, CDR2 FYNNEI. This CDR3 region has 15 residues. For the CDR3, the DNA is TGTGCCAGCACTCCACTGGACAGGCGGGATCAGCCCCAGCATTTT. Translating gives CASTPLDRRDQPQHF.